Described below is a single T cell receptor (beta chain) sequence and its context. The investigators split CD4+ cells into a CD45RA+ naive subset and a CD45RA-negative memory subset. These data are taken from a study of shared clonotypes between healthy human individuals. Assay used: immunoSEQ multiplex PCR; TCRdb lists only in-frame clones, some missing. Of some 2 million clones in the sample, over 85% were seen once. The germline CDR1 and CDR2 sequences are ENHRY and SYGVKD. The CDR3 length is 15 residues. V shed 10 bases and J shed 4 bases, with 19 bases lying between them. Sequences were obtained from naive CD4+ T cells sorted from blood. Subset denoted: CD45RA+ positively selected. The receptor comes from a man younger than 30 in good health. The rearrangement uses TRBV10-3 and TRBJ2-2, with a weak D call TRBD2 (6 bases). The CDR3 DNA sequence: TGTGCCACCACCTCCACGGGACTTCCCACCGGGGAGCTGTTTTTT. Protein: CATTSTGLPTGELFF.